The next 9 T cell receptor beta chains were all read from a single sample in a study of radiotherapy plus CTLA-4 blockade in lung cancer. The assay was immunoSEQ multiplex PCR, and TCRdb's table has in-frame clones only and misses some. The sample carries tens of thousands of clones, around 83% recorded once. Sequenced here: peripheral blood, sampled from a patient treated with radiotherapy plus ipilimumab. The receptors were sampled from a human donor with non-small cell lung cancer whose response to radiotherapy plus ipilimumab could not be evaluated.

The chain combines TRBV4-2 with TRBJ2-7; 13 nucleotides match TRBD2. Per the germline V gene, CDR1 is LGHNA and CDR2 is YNFKEQ. The CDR3 loop spans 17 amino acids. With 4 bases clipped from V and 4 bases from J, the junction kept 10 bases outside the gene matches. The CDR3 loop is CASSPDAGTSGEYEQYF. CDR3 nucleotide sequence: TGTGCCAGCAGCCCAGATGCCGGGACTAGCGGGGAGTACGAGCAGTACTTC.

The chain links TRBV19 to TRBJ2-1; a possible D gene is TRBD2 (5 bases). V was shortened by 3 bases and J by 2 bases, with 11 bases between the two germline ends. Germline lookup yields CDR1 LNHDA and CDR2 SQIVND (reference sequence). This CDR3 comprises 15 residues. The CDR3 DNA is TGTGCCAGTAGTATTTCGGGGAAGGCCTACAATGAGCAGTTCTTC. The encoded protein is CASSISGKAYNEQFF.

The CDR3 protein is CASSLGHHYGYTF. The CDR3 coding sequence is TGTGCCAGCAGCCTGGGACACCACTATGGCTACACCTTC. This chain connects TRBV14 to TRBJ1-2; D might be TRBD1 (6 bases). Germline CDR1 SGHDN, CDR2 FVKESK. CDR3 length equals 13 residues. Trimming cost V 4 bases and J 3 bases, with 9 bases left between them.

This clone was counted only a few times. The V gene is TRBV10-1, the J gene TRBJ1-3, with 7 nucleotides matching TRBD1. Germline V gene data show CDR1 as WNHNN and CDR2 as SYGVQD (reference sequence). This CDR3 is built from 18 residues. The trim removed 10 bases at V and 4 bases at J, leaving 22 bases unmatched. The CDR3 sequence is CAKKLLQGSRVSGNTIYF. The CDR3 coding sequence is TGCGCCAAAAAACTACTACAGGGGTCTAGAGTGTCCGGAAACACCATATATTTT.

CDR3: CATARGNTGELFF. The CDR3, as DNA: TGTGCCACTGCTAGGGGTAACACCGGGGAGCTGTTTTTT. The chain uses TRBV19 and TRBJ2-2; a weak D match, TRBD1 (5 bases). V was pared by 10 bases and J by 2 bases, with 11 bases between. This CDR3 has 13 residues. Looked up from germline, CDR1 is LNHDA and CDR2 is SQIVND (reference sequence).

CDR3 sequence (DNA): TGTGCCAGCAGCTTTCCGGGACAGCGGCGCGAGCAGTACTTC. It encodes CASSFPGQRREQYF. The chain has TRBV7-2 and TRBJ2-7; 7 bases are shared with TRBD1. Losses at the gene ends were 3 bases for V and 6 bases for J; bases not matched to a gene: 8. Germline V gives CDR1 SGHTA, CDR2 FQGNSA. The CDR3 has 14 amino acids. Variable domain in full (rest from reference TRBV7-2 and TRBJ2-7): GAGVSQSPSNKVTEKGKDVELRCDPISGHTALYWYRQSLGQGLEFLIYFQGNSAPDKSGLPSDRFSAERTGGSVSTLTIQRTQQEDSAVYLCASSFPGQRREQYFGPGTRLTVT.

This clone appeared once. This chain uses TRBV6-5 with TRBJ1-6, with D possibly matching TRBD1 (6 bases). The CDR3 extends over 14 amino acids. Germline V lookup: CDR1 MNHEY, CDR2 SVGAGI. Trimming cost V 6 bases and J 6 bases, with 12 bases left between them. Here the CDR3 reads CASRRTAINSPLHF. As DNA, the CDR3 is TGTGCCAGCAGGAGGACAGCGATTAATTCACCCCTCCACTTT.

The CDR3 bases are TGTGCCAGCAGCAATTCAGCTGAAGCTTTCTTT. This encodes CASSNSAEAFF. The chain employs TRBV28 and TRBJ1-1, with D unresolved. The germline V gene has CDR1 MDHEN and CDR2 SYDVKM. This CDR3 comprises 11 residues. Trimming left V 6 bases short and J 6 bases short, with 8 bases between.

V is TRBV7-2 and J is TRBJ1-1, with 8 bases identical to TRBD1. The ends lost 4 bases at V and 1 base at J; junction bases unmatched: 11. The CDR3 runs 17 residues. The germline V gene encodes CDR1 SGHTA and CDR2 FQGNSA. CDR3 residues: CASSSRTGTLRNTEAFF. CDR3 DNA sequence: TGTGCCAGCAGCTCTCGGACAGGGACCCTTAGGAACACTGAAGCTTTCTTT.